Below, 10 T cell receptor beta chains from the same sample are listed, as sequenced in a study of vaccination effects on CD4 cells after COVID-19 (dated 2022 in TCRdb). The ViraFEST assay stimulated PBMC with viral peptide pools and then used TCR sequencing to identify antigen-specific CD4+ T cell clonotypes by expansion. After about 9 days of culture, CD4+ T cells were isolated with the EasySep CD4+ T cell isolation kit. Convalescent patients had PCR-confirmed SARS-CoV-2 infection between March and December 2020, before Alpha, Beta and Delta variants emerged in the United States. Their cognate antigens are unknown. Receptors were amplified or captured by the immunoSEQ multiplex PCR assay. TCRdb's version of the immuneACCESS table is confined to in-frame rearrangements and falls short of the full clone set. An unresolved V gene accounts for under half of the shortfall where checked; the remainder is of unknown origin. This sample has roughly 70,000 clones in its table, and 65% to 85% of those were observed once. Around 5% of the sample is in the top ten clones.

Sequenced here: CD4+ T cells from PBMCs cultured with HIV peptides, sampled before COVID-19 vaccination. The meaning of the sample's cell subset or site label: HIV-1 Nef peptide pool negative control/reference culture. Source of these receptors: a human donor who had a prior SARS-CoV-2 infection.

This chain joins TRBV5-5 and TRBJ1-5, with D perhaps matching TRBD1 (5 bases). The CDR3 contains 14 residues. The germline V and J ends were trimmed by 0 bases and 6 bases, with 10 bases remaining between them. Germline CDR1 SGHKS, CDR2 YYEKEE (reference sequence). For the CDR3, the DNA is TGTGCCAGCAGCTTGGGGGGAGGGGTTCAGCCCCAGCATTTT. This gives the protein CASSLGGGVQPQHF.

V and J are TRBV18 and TRBJ2-7; D unresolved. Germline CDR1 is KGHSH and CDR2 is LQKENI. The CDR3 is made up of 12 amino acids. V lost 3 bases, J lost 2 bases, and 5 bases lay in between. The CDR3 reads CASSPDPYEQYF. The CDR3 DNA sequence: TGTGCCAGCTCACCGGATCCCTACGAGCAGTACTTC.

The chain combines TRBV4-2 with TRBJ2-5, with D perhaps matching TRBD2 (5 bases). The V end lost 6 bases, the J end lost 0 bases, and 11 bases lay between the germline ends. The CDR3 is 14 amino acids. CDR1 is LGHNA, CDR2 YNFKEQ, per germline. CDR3 region: CASSPRTYQETQYF. The CDR3 DNA is TGTGCCAGCAGTCCTAGGACTTACCAAGAGACCCAGTACTTC.

Notes on this clone: The germline gene is not matched at one end of the junction; a read error may be the cause. V gene TRBV7-9 combines with J gene TRBJ2-7; TRBD1 agrees at 7 bases. Looked up from germline, CDR1 is SEHNR and CDR2 is FQNEAQ (reference sequence). CDR3 size: 13 residues. The CDR3 sequence: CASSPQTWPRGNF. DNA for the CDR3: TGTGCCAGCAGCCCCCAGACCTGGCCCAGGGGGAACTTC.

V gene TRBV7-6 combines with J gene TRBJ2-3; 10 positions agree with TRBD2. This CDR3 contains 15 residues. Germline lookup yields CDR1 SGHVS and CDR2 FNYEAQ. V shed 5 bases and J 1 base; nucleotides not matched to a gene: 3. DNA of the CDR3: TGTGCCAGCAGCAGAGGGACTAGCGGCACAGATACGCAGTATTTT. Protein sequence: CASSRGTSGTDTQYF.

This chain connects TRBV6-1 to TRBJ1-2; the D is unclear. This CDR3 spans 15 amino acids. CDR1 is MNHNS and CDR2 is SASEGT in the germline V gene. V lost 2 bases to trimming and J lost 4 bases, with 14 bases between them. CDR3 nucleotides: TGTGCCAGCAGTGAACGAGGCAGAGAAGGCTATGGCTACACCTTC. Its protein is CASSERGREGYGYTF.

This clone turned up a few times. The chain employs TRBV5-1 and TRBJ2-1, with a weak D call TRBD1 (5 bases). V was trimmed by 1 base and J by 3 bases, leaving 8 bases between them. There are 14 residues in the CDR3. CDR1 SGHRS and CDR2 YFSETQ come from the germline V gene. The CDR3 DNA is TGCGCCAGCAGCTTGCAGGGTGGCTACAATGAGCAGTTCTTC. The encoded protein is CASSLQGGYNEQFF.

The chain joins TRBV10-3 to TRBJ1-4; the D is unclear. Germline CDR1 reads ENHRY; CDR2 reads SYGVKD. This CDR3 comprises 16 residues. V was shortened by 4 bases and J by 5 bases, with 17 bases between the two germline ends. CDR3 amino acids: CAISVGRGRMNEKLFF. DNA of the CDR3: TGTGCCATCAGTGTGGGTCGTGGACGGATGAATGAAAAACTGTTTTTT.

A note on this clone: The junction does not match germline at one end; this may be a read error. The rearrangement uses TRBV7-9 and TRBJ2-7, with a weak D call TRBD2 (6 bases). Germline values: CDR1 SEHNR, CDR2 FQNEAQ (reference sequence). The CDR3 consists of 12 residues. The CDR3 protein is CASSWITTSLHF. The CDR3 DNA reads as TGTGCCAGCAGCTGGATCACGACTAGTCTGCACTTC.

This CDR3 is CATSYGPHPTGEQFF. The CDR3 nucleotides read TGTGCCACCAGTTACGGACCCCACCCAACGGGTGAGCAGTTCTTC. The V gene is TRBV24-1, the J gene TRBJ2-1; D remains unclear. V lost 6 bases, J lost 9 bases, and 20 bases lay in between. CDR3 length: 15 residues. Germline loops: CDR1 KGHDR, CDR2 SFDVKD.